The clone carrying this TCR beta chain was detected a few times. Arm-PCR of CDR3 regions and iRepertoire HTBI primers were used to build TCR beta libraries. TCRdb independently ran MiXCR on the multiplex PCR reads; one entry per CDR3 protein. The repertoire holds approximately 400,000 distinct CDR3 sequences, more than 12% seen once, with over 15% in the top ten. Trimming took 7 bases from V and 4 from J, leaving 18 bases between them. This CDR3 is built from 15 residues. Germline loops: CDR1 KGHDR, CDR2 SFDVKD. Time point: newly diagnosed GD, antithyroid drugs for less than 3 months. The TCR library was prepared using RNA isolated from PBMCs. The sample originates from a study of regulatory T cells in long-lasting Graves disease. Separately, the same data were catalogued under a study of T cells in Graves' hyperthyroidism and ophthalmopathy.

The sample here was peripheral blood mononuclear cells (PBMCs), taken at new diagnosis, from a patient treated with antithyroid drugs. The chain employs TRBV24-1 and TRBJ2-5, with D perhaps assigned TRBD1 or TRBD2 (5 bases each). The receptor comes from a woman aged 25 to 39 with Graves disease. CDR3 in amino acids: CATSPSGRGAETQYF. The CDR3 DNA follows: TGTGCCACCAGCCCGTCAGGACGAGGGGCAGAGACCCAGTACTTC.